This TCR beta chain was sequenced for a study of blood T cell repertoires in COVID-19. Participant age was roughly 18 to 89 years, and participants resided in fewer than 25 US areas. Clones were sequenced by immunoSEQ multiplex PCR, and TCRdb holds only the in-frame ones, with some missing. The data show 250,000 or so clones, approximately 84% seen once. This clone showed up many times. The V gene end was trimmed by 0 bases and the J gene end by 0 bases; junction bases not matched to a gene: 16. The CDR3 consists of 21 residues. In germline, CDR1 is MRHNA, CDR2 SNTAGT. The J gene is TRBJ2-7, the V gene TRBV6-4, with 11 bases lining up with TRBD2. The sample taken for sequencing was PBMCs or T cells enriched from blood (not recorded which). The receptor was derived from a woman aged 45-60 years who had been exposed to COVID-19. CDR3 in amino acids: CASSDSCVPLAGGLCSYEQYF. The CDR3 DNA is TGTGCCAGCAGTGACTCATGTGTCCCTTTAGCGGGGGGGTTATGCTCCTACGAGCAGTACTTC.